The entry that follows covers one TCR beta chain sequence. This specimen belongs to a study of blood T cell repertoires in COVID-19. Study summary: Both acute and convalescent COVID-19 samples were obtained from the United States, Italy and Spain. T cells, B-cell-depleted T cells, or PBMCs supplied cDNA or gDNA.

The V segment lost 5 bases and the J segment 2 bases; nucleotides outside the gene matches: 6. The germline CDR1 and CDR2 sequences are SGHTA and FQGTGA. There are 16 residues in the CDR3. Authors' data handling: The authors estimated nucleated cell counts from reference gene primer amplification. Measured with immunoSEQ multiplex PCR; TCRdb has only the in-frame clones, and not every one. D and trimming come from the DNA, and the V and J calls and clone size come from that table. The sample has more than 200,000 clones, roughly 88% seen once. Sample: peripheral blood. This chain uses TRBV7-3 with TRBJ1-2; 12 bases line up with TRBD1. The receptor comes from a woman aged 40 to 50 who had recovered from COVID-19. CDR3 sequence: CASSPGTGGQNYGYTF. DNA for the CDR3: TGTGCCAGCAGCCCTGGGACAGGGGGCCAAAACTATGGCTACACCTTC.